Each of the 31 T cell receptor beta chains below was sequenced from the same sample in a study of blood T cell repertoires in COVID-19. Assay: immunoSEQ multiplex PCR; the TCRdb copy retains only in-frame clones and omits some. The sample lists 350,000 or so clones, approximately 89% occurring once. Material: peripheral blood. All receptors derive from a woman aged 60-70 years with COVID-19, enrolled during active disease.

The rearrangement joins TRBV19 to TRBJ1-1, with D possibly being TRBD1 (5 bases). Trimming cost V 6 bases and J 12 bases, with 17 bases left between them. From germline, CDR1 is LNHDA and CDR2 SQIVND (reference sequence). CDR3 size: 12 residues. CDR3 sequence reads: CASRLSGSTSFF. In DNA form, the CDR3 reads TGTGCCAGTAGACTCTCAGGGTCCACCTCTTTCTTT.

The V gene is TRBV6-4, the J gene TRBJ2-1, with unresolved D. V dropped 2 bases and J dropped 0 bases, with 14 bases sitting between them. The CDR3 length is 17 residues. The germline gives CDR1 MRHNA, CDR2 SNTAGT. In nucleotides, the CDR3 is TGTGCCAGCAGTGACAGCGAGACTGCCGTCTCCTACAATGAGCAGTTCTTC. Translating gives CASSDSETAVSYNEQFF.

The V and J genes are TRBV28 and TRBJ2-3; 9 nucleotides match TRBD1. The germline gives CDR1 MDHEN, CDR2 SYDVKM. The CDR3 totals 17 residues. V dropped 5 bases and J dropped 4; count of bases not matched to a gene: 13. CDR3: CASSPGTGREGADTQYF. The CDR3 nucleotides are TGTGCCAGCAGTCCCGGGACAGGGAGAGAGGGCGCAGATACGCAGTATTTT.

The rearrangement links TRBV7-9 to TRBJ2-5; 7 bases align to TRBD1. The CDR3 is 17 residues long. V shed 1 base and J 2 bases; nucleotides not matched to a gene: 10. Germline CDR1 reads SEHNR; CDR2 reads FQNEAQ (reference sequence). The CDR3 region is CASSLGQGGRGQETQYF. The CDR3 DNA reads TGTGCCAGCAGCTTAGGACAGGGCGGAAGGGGTCAAGAGACCCAGTACTTC.

The CDR3 loop reads CATSREGGTNEKLFF. The CDR3 region has the DNA TGTGCCACCAGCAGAGAGGGGGGAACTAATGAAAAACTGTTTTTT. The chain couples TRBV15 to TRBJ1-4; maybe TRBD1 (5 bases). From germline, CDR1 is LNHNV and CDR2 YYDKDF (reference sequence). V was cut by 0 bases and J by 1 base, with 6 bases left in between. This CDR3 has 15 amino acids. Based on the CDR3 plus reference TRBV15 and TRBJ1-4, the full variable domain is DAMVIQNPRYQVTQFGKPVTLSCSQTLNHNVMYWYQQKSSQAPKLLFHYYDKDFNNEADTPDNFQSRRPNTSFCFLDIRSPGLGDTAMYLCATSREGGTNEKLFFGSGTQLSVL.

The chain links TRBV7-6 to TRBJ1-4; tentatively, D is TRBD1 (5 bases). CDR3 size: 15 residues. Germline V gene data show CDR1 as SGHVS and CDR2 as FNYEAQ. The V gene lost 3 bases and the J gene lost 8 bases, with 16 bases spanning the gap. The CDR3 region is CASSLVPERGEKLFF. Here the CDR3 DNA reads TGTGCCAGCAGCTTGGTCCCCGAAAGGGGCGAAAAACTGTTTTTT.

The chain links TRBV5-8 to TRBJ2-5; the D gene is possibly TRBD1 (7 bases). Germline CDR1 and CDR2: SGHTS and YDEGEE. Trimming removed 6 bases at V and 4 bases at J, with 19 bases between. This CDR3 contains 15 residues. The CDR3 spells CASNFDRQGGETQYF. The CDR3 DNA follows: TGTGCCAGCAACTTTGACCGACAGGGAGGAGAGACCCAGTACTTC.

This clone has a single count. This sequence joins TRBV19 and TRBJ2-2, with 8 bases lining up with TRBD2. The CDR3 is made up of 15 amino acids. Germline values: CDR1 LNHDA, CDR2 SQIVND (reference sequence). V was pared by 3 bases and J by 3 bases, with 3 bases of the junction left unmatched. Written as DNA, the CDR3 is TGTGCCAGTAGTATCGGGGGGGTCGACACCGGGGAGCTGTTTTTT. The encoded protein is CASSIGGVDTGELFF.

CDR3 amino acids: CASSPRQGSYEQYF. CDR3 DNA sequence: TGCGCCAGCAGCCCCCGACAGGGGTCCTACGAGCAGTACTTC. This rearrangement joins TRBV4-1 to TRBJ2-7, with TRBD1 identical over 8 bases. Germline V gene lookup returns CDR1 MGHRA and CDR2 YSYEKL. V lost 4 bases and J lost 1; bases outside the gene matches: 3. The CDR3 sequence is 14 residues long.

The rearrangement joins TRBV4-1 to TRBJ1-2; TRBD1 might be the D (5 bases). Looked up from germline, CDR1 is MGHRA and CDR2 is YSYEKL. CDR3 length: 14 residues. The V gene lost 4 bases and the J gene lost 8 bases, with 17 bases spanning the gap. The CDR3: CASSPPPGMEGYTF. The CDR3 DNA is TGCGCCAGCAGCCCCCCCCCAGGGATGGAAGGCTACACCTTC.

The sample holds a few counts of this clone. This rearrangement joins TRBV6-2 or TRBV6-3 to TRBJ1-5; D remains unclear. V lost 2 bases, J lost 7 bases, and 9 bases lay in between. This CDR3 has 13 amino acids. Germline lookup yields CDR1 MNHEY and CDR2 SVGEGT. The CDR3 protein is CASSYSEGQPQHF. CDR3 DNA: TGTGCCAGCAGTTACAGTGAGGGCCAGCCCCAGCATTTT.

This clone appeared a few times. The rearrangement uses TRBV5-1 and TRBJ1-6; tentatively, D is TRBD1 (5 bases). Trimming stripped 6 bases from V and 5 bases from J, with 15 bases between. CDR1 is SGHRS, CDR2 YFSETQ, per germline. The length of the CDR3 is 15 residues. The DNA of the CDR3 is TGCGCCAGCACCCGGAGCGGGGGAGATAATTCACCCCTCCACTTT. It specifies CASTRSGGDNSPLHF.

A single count supports this clone. The chain uses TRBV19 and TRBJ1-5; D is undetermined. The CDR3 sequence is 16 residues long. V lost 2 bases to trimming and J lost 5 bases, with 16 bases between them. CDR1 and CDR2 (germline): LNHDA, SQIVND (reference sequence). The CDR3 bases are TGTGCCAGTAGTATAAGTTATGGGAGAAATGATCAGCCCCAGCATTTT. Translating it yields CASSISYGRNDQPQHF. The full variable domain, with the rest looked up from reference TRBV19 and TRBJ1-5, is DGGITQSPKYLFRKEGQNVTLSCEQNLNHDAMYWYRQDPGQGLRLIYYSQIVNDFQKGDIAEGYSVSREKKESFPLTVTSAQKNPTAFYLCASSISYGRNDQPQHFGDGTRLSIL.

The chain carries TRBV6-6 and TRBJ1-4, with a tentative D call TRBD1 (6 bases). V lost 5 bases and J 8 bases, leaving 15 bases between the germline ends. Germline CDR1 MNHNY, CDR2 SVGAGI (reference sequence). The CDR3 sequence is 14 residues long. The CDR3 sequence is CASSKTGLDEKLFF. In DNA, the CDR3 is TGTGCCAGCAGTAAGACAGGCCTCGACGAAAAACTGTTTTTT.

This sequence joins TRBV6-5 and TRBJ1-2; 7 bases agree with TRBD1. Germline trimming cut 7 bases from V and 6 bases from J; bases unmatched to any gene: 8. The CDR3 sequence is 13 residues long. Germline V gives CDR1 MNHEY, CDR2 SVGAGI. The chain's CDR3 is CASTRDRDHGYTF. DNA for the CDR3: TGTGCCAGCACCCGAGACAGGGACCATGGCTACACCTTC.

The CDR3 nucleotides are TGTGCCAGTGCGCTTACCGGGACAGGGGTTTACGAGCAGTACTTC. Translation gives CASALTGTGVYEQYF. V and J are TRBV19 and TRBJ2-7, with 10 bases that match TRBD1. CDR3 size: 15 residues. Germline values: CDR1 LNHDA, CDR2 SQIVND (reference sequence). V dropped 8 bases and J dropped 4; count of bases not matched to a gene: 11.

This clone was seen just once. The rearrangement uses TRBV7-9 and TRBJ1-6; 10 bases match TRBD1. Germline-derived CDR1 and CDR2 are SEHNR and FQNEAQ (reference sequence). The CDR3 is made up of 14 amino acids. V shed 7 bases, J shed 7 bases, and the junction held 4 bases outside the gene matches. The CDR3 loop is CASTRQGANSPLHF. The CDR3 DNA sequence: TGTGCCAGCACTCGACAGGGGGCGAATTCACCCCTCCACTTT.

This clone was counted a few times. V is TRBV9 and J is TRBJ2-3; 7 bases are a match to TRBD1. The ends lost 0 bases at V and 2 bases at J; junction bases unmatched: 6. The CDR3 extends over 16 amino acids. The germline CDR1 and CDR2 sequences are SGDLS and YYNGEE. CDR3 amino acids: CASSVGDSTYTDTQYF. The CDR3 DNA follows: TGTGCCAGCAGCGTAGGGGACAGCACCTACACAGATACGCAGTATTTT.

This sequence joins TRBV5-1 and TRBJ2-1; 11 nucleotides line up with TRBD2. Germline-derived CDR1 and CDR2 are SGHRS and YFSETQ. V trimming: 4 bases; J trimming: 3 bases; junction bases outside the gene matches: 6. CDR3 length equals 16 residues. Here the CDR3 DNA reads TGCGCCAGCAGCCTCCGACTAGCGGGGTACTACAATGAGCAGTTCTTC. Translating it yields CASSLRLAGYYNEQFF.

As to this clone: Its ends do not fully match the called genes, so a read error is possible. This sequence joins TRBV3-1 (or the pseudogene TRBV3-2) and TRBJ2-7; TRBD2 matches at 9 bases. CDR1 and CDR2 (germline): LGHDT, YNNKEL (reference sequence). The CDR3 is 14 residues long. Here the CDR3 DNA reads TGTGCCGGCAGCCGTAGCGGGGGCCCTTTCGAGCAGTACTTC. Its protein product is CAGSRSGGPFEQYF.

The chain combines TRBV25-1 with TRBJ1-6; no firm D call. The CDR3 loop spans 14 amino acids. Trimming shortened V by 6 bases and J by 0 bases, and 6 bases separated the two germline ends. The germline V gene has CDR1 MGHDK and CDR2 SYGVNS. The CDR3 sequence is CASRTNSYNSPLHF. The DNA of the CDR3 is TGTGCCAGCAGGACAAACTCCTATAATTCACCCCTCCACTTT.

V gene TRBV5-4 combines with J gene TRBJ1-6; D might be TRBD1 (6 bases). Trimming shortened V by 4 bases and J by 11 bases, and 16 bases separated the two germline ends. The length of the CDR3 is 14 residues. Germline V gene sequence: CDR1 SGHNT, CDR2 YYREEE (reference sequence). The CDR3 sequence: CASSLTGTRAPLHF. CDR3 nucleotides: TGTGCCAGCAGCCTGACAGGAACCAGGGCACCCCTCCACTTT.

V and J are TRBV7-3 and TRBJ1-2; D is possibly TRBD1 (6 bases). V was pared by 5 bases and J by 5 bases, with 12 bases between. There are 13 residues in the CDR3. Per germline, CDR1 SGHTA and CDR2 FQGTGA. CDR3 DNA: TGTGCCAGCAGCCTAAGCGGACAGTATGGCTACACCTTC. Translating it yields CASSLSGQYGYTF.

J is TRBJ1-5 and V is TRBV6-6; D remains unclear. Germline lookup yields CDR1 MNHNY and CDR2 SVGAGI (reference sequence). The length of the CDR3 is 16 residues. V lost 7 bases and J 4 bases, leaving 20 bases between the germline ends. The CDR3 loop reads CASILDGEGGNQPQHF. In DNA, the CDR3 is TGTGCCAGCATCCTAGATGGGGAAGGAGGAAATCAGCCCCAGCATTTT.

The chain is built from TRBV18 and TRBJ1-3; D is perhaps TRBD1 (6 bases). Trimming pared 3 bases from V and 4 bases from J, leaving 10 bases between. This CDR3 region has 14 residues. Germline V gives CDR1 KGHSH, CDR2 LQKENI. CDR3 DNA sequence: TGTGCCAGCTCACCTCAGGGGAACGGAAACACCATATATTTT. Translated: CASSPQGNGNTIYF.

The chain employs TRBV7-3 and TRBJ2-6; D is possibly TRBD2 (7 bases). CDR3 length equals 17 residues. Germline V CDR1 and CDR2: SGHTA, FQGTGA. Trimming pared 1 base from V and 4 bases from J, leaving 14 bases between. CDR3 region: CASSLSGGAAGANVLTF. The DNA for the CDR3 is TGTGCCAGCAGCTTAAGTGGGGGGGCCGCCGGGGCCAACGTCCTGACTTTC.

The chain uses TRBV5-1 and TRBJ1-1; 9 nucleotides align to TRBD1. CDR1 and CDR2 from the germline V gene are SGHRS and YFSETQ. V dropped 4 bases and J dropped 5; count of bases not matched to a gene: 6. This CDR3 is built from 14 residues. The CDR3 region has the DNA TGCGCCAGCAGCCTGACCGGGACAGGGACTGAAGCTTTCTTT. Protein sequence: CASSLTGTGTEAFF.

The rearrangement joins TRBV27 to TRBJ1-5, with 11 bases lining up with TRBD1. The CDR3 consists of 17 residues. The germline gives CDR1 MNHEY, CDR2 SMNVEV (reference sequence). Trimming took 6 bases from V and 4 from J; bases not matched to a gene: 11. The CDR3 DNA follows: TGTGCCAGCAGCCCATACGGGACAGGGGGTGGTAATCAGCCCCAGCATTTT. Protein sequence: CASSPYGTGGGNQPQHF.

This chain's CDR3 is CASSFGPNQPQHF. The CDR3, as DNA: TGCGCCAGCAGCTTCGGTCCTAATCAGCCCCAGCATTTT. The V gene is TRBV5-1, the J gene TRBJ1-5; D not certain. Deletions cut 2 bases from V and 4 bases from J, with 7 bases between. Per the germline V gene, CDR1 is SGHRS and CDR2 is YFSETQ. This CDR3 contains 13 residues.

The gene calls are TRBV15 and TRBJ1-5; 10 bases align to TRBD1. With V trimmed by 6 bases and J by 7 bases, 9 bases remained unmatched. Germline loops: CDR1 LNHNV, CDR2 YYDKDF (reference sequence). This CDR3 is 15 amino acids long. This CDR3 reads CATRGQGGGTQPQHF. In nucleotides, the CDR3 is TGTGCCACCAGAGGACAGGGGGGGGGCACCCAGCCCCAGCATTTT. Full variable domain (remainder filled in from reference TRBV15 and TRBJ1-5): DAMVIQNPRYQVTQFGKPVTLSCSQTLNHNVMYWYQQKSSQAPKLLFHYYDKDFNNEADTPDNFQSRRPNTSFCFLDIRSPGLGDTAMYLCATRGQGGGTQPQHFGDGTRLSIL.

This rearrangement joins TRBV28 to TRBJ2-7; TRBD2 matches 10 bases. V lost 6 bases, J lost 4 bases, and 12 bases stayed unmatched. The V gene's germline CDR1 is MDHEN and CDR2 SYDVKM. This CDR3 has 16 amino acids. DNA for the CDR3: TGTGCCAGCAGCCCGTTAGGACTAGCGGAGGGATACGAGCAGTACTTC. This codes for CASSPLGLAEGYEQYF. The variable domain in full, completed from reference TRBV28 and TRBJ2-7, reads DVKVTQSSRYLVKRTGEKVFLECVQDMDHENMFWYRQDPGLGLRLIYFSYDVKMKEKGDIPEGYSVSREKKERFSLILESASTNQTSMYLCASSPLGLAEGYEQYFGPGTRLTVT.